This T cell receptor (beta chain) is drawn from a study of blood T cell repertoires in COVID-19. About the study: The origin of the acute and convalescent COVID-19 samples was the United States, Italy and Spain. T cells, B-cell-depleted T cells, or PBMCs supplied cDNA or gDNA.

Trimming took off 0 bases at V and 3 bases at J, with 9 bases between the two ends. The CDR3 has 14 amino acids. CDR1 and CDR2 from the germline V gene are SGHDT and YYEEEE. Profiling relied on immunoSEQ multiplex PCR, and the TCRdb table lists in-frame clones only, not all of them. Of approximately 340,000 clones in the sample, roughly nine tenths were seen once. No more than 2 weeks before study entry, exposed participants had met a case of COVID-19. The V gene is TRBV5-6, the J gene TRBJ1-2; D remains unclear. The sample consisted of PBMCs or T cells enriched from blood (not recorded which). The source is a middle-aged woman who had been exposed to COVID-19. The CDR3 DNA reads as TGTGCCAGCAGCTTGGTCAGTCTGCACTATGGCTACACCTTC. It encodes CASSLVSLHYGYTF.